These T cell receptor beta chains were read from a single sample in a study of cytotoxic CD8 clonotypes in ibrutinib-treated CLL. TCRdb keeps only in-frame clones here, not all; method: immunoSEQ multiplex PCR. The profile covers more than 300,000 clones, with 80% appearing a single time and under 8.5% taken by the ten largest. The specimen comprised PBMCs, sampled before ibrutinib treatment. These receptors were taken from a human donor with chronic lymphocytic leukemia. Each CDR3 is given with its conserved first and last residue. A D gene is named only where the DNA matches it firmly. For some rows the clone size is stated as once, few or many, or as a class when expanded; others skip it.

TRBD2 | TRBJ2-7 | NA | TRBV27 | TGTGCCAGCAGTCCTCCACTAGCGGGAGGGAGAGAGCAGTACTTC | CASSPPLAGGREQYF
TRBD2 | TRBJ2-7 | NA | TRBV30 | TGTGCCTGGTCCGGGACTAGCGGGAGAAGTGGGTACTTC | CAWSGTSGRSGYF
NA | TRBJ2-4 | NA | TRBV2 | TGTGCCAGCAGTGAGGAGGGGGGGGACATTCAGTACTTC | CASSEEGGDIQYF
TRBD1 | TRBJ1-2 | few | TRBV7-2 | TGTGCCAGCACCCAACAGGGGGCCGGCTACTATGGCTACACCTTC | CASTQQGAGYYGYTF
NA | TRBJ2-7 | NA | TRBV5-1 | TGCGCCAGCAGCTTGTGGAGCGCCAGCGACGAGCAGTACTTC | CASSLWSASDEQYF
NA | TRBJ2-7 | NA | TRBV2 | TGTGCCAGTTGCCGGGACCCCTACGAGCAGTACTTC | CASCRDPYEQYF
TRBD2 | TRBJ2-3 | NA | TRBV7-3 | TGTGCCAGCAGCTTGCGCGGGAGGGCAGCCACAGATACGCAGTATTTT | CASSLRGRAATDTQYF
NA | TRBJ1-1 | NA | TRBV19 | TGTGCCAGTAGTACTACCAGGGCCCCCAGGACTGAAGCTTTCTTT | CASSTTRAPRTEAFF
NA | TRBJ1-1 | NA | TRBV9 | TGTGCCAGCAGCGTAGGTCACAGACCGAACACTGAAGCTTTCTTT | CASSVGHRPNTEAFF
NA | TRBJ2-3 | few | TRBV4-2 | TGTGCCAGCAGCCACCAGGAGGGGGCCTATACGCAGTATTTT | CASSHQEGAYTQYF
NA | TRBJ1-3 | NA | TRBV18 | TGTGCCAGCTCACCAGGAGCCAGCTCTGGAAACACCATATATTTT | CASSPGASSGNTIYF
NA | TRBJ2-7 | NA | TRBV27 | TGTGCCAGCATCTCGAGACGGGGAAATACCTACGAGCAGTACTTC | CASISRRGNTYEQYF
TRBD1 | TRBJ1-1 | NA | TRBV6-5 | TGTGCCAGCAGTTGGACAGGGGGCGAAACAATCACTGAAGCTTTCTTT | CASSWTGGETITEAFF
NA | TRBJ2-7 | NA | TRBV2 | TGTGCCAGCAGCAAACAGGGTCAGGGCTACGAGCAGTACTTC | CASSKQGQGYEQYF
NA | TRBJ1-2 | NA | TRBV5-5 | TGTGCCAGCAGCTTGGTGGCCTTCTATGGCTACACCTTC | CASSLVAFYGYTF
NA | TRBJ1-5 | NA | TRBV4-1 | TGCGCCAGCAGCCAAGTGCCGGGCGTCGGCAATCAGCCCCAGCATTTT | CASSQVPGVGNQPQHF
NA | TRBJ2-7 | NA | TRBV5-4 | TGTGCCAGCAGCTTTTGGGGCTACTCCTCCTACGAGCAGTACTTC | CASSFWGYSSYEQYF
TRBD1 | TRBJ1-2 | few | TRBV7-2 | TGTGCCAGCAGCTTAGAGGGACAGGGAACTTATGGCTACACCTTC | CASSLEGQGTYGYTF
TRBD1 | TRBJ2-2 | NA | TRBV29-1 | TGCAGCGCCCGAACCGGGACAGGGATCACCGGGGAGCTGTTTTTT | CSARTGTGITGELFF
TRBD1 | TRBJ1-4 | NA | TRBV4-3 | TGCGCCAGCAGCCAAGCCGGGACAGGGCTTGAAAAACTGTTTTTT | CASSQAGTGLEKLFF
NA | TRBJ2-7 | NA | TRBV11-2 | TGTGCCAGCAGCTTAACCCGTTACGAGCAGTACTTC | CASSLTRYEQYF
NA | TRBJ2-5 | NA | TRBV25-1 | TGTGCCAGCAGGGGGTTTGGTGGAGAGACCCAGTACTTC | CASRGFGGETQYF
NA | TRBJ1-2 | NA | TRBV30 | TGTGCCTGGAGTGCCGGGGGAACCGACTACACCTTC | CAWSAGGTDYTF
TRBD2 | TRBJ2-1 | NA | TRBV9 | TGTGCCAGCAGCGTCCTCTCTAGCGGGGCTCACAATGAGCAGTTCTTC | CASSVLSSGAHNEQFF
NA | TRBJ2-7 | NA | TRBV7-2 | TGTGCCAGCAGCTTAGTTGGCTGGCTGGGTGGGGAGCAGTACTTC | CASSLVGWLGGEQYF
NA | TRBJ1-1 | NA | TRBV30 | TGTGCCTGGAGTGTTGGGTCAGATGAAGCTTTCTTT | CAWSVGSDEAFF
NA | TRBJ2-1 | NA | TRBV20-1 | TGCAGTGCTAGCGTGGTTGAGCAGTTCTTC | CSASVVEQFF
NA | TRBJ2-2 | NA | TRBV5-4 | TGTGCCAGCAGCCGGCGGGACCGCACCGGGGAGCTGTTTTTT | CASSRRDRTGELFF
TRBD1 | TRBJ2-3 | few | TRBV9 | TGTGCCAGCAGTGGAGTGCAGGGGGCCCCAGATACGCAGTATTTT | CASSGVQGAPDTQYF
NA | TRBJ1-5 | once | TRBV15 | TGTGCCACCAGCAGGCAAGATCAGCCCCAGCATTTT | CATSRQDQPQHF